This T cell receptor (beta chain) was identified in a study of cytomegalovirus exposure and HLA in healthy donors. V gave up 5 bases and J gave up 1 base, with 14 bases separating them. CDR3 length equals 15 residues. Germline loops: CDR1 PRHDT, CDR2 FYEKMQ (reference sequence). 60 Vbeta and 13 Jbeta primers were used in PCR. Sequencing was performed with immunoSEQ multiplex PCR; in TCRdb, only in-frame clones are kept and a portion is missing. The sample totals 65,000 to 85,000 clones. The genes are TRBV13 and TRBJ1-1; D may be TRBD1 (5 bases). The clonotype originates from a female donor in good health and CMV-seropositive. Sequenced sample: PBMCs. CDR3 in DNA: TGTGCCAGCAGCCCCCACGGGGGGGAGAACACTGAAGCTTTCTTT. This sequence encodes CASSPHGGENTEAFF.